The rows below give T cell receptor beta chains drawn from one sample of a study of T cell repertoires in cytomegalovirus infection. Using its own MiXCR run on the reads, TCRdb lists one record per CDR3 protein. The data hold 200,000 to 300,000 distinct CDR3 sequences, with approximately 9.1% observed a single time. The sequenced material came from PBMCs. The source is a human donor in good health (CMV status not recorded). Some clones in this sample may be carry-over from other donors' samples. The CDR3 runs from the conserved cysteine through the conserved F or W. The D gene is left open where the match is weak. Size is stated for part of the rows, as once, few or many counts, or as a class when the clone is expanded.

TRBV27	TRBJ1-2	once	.	CASSPPGYYGYTF	TGTGCCAGCAGTCCGCCGGGTTACTATGGCTACACCTTC
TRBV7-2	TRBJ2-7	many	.	CASSRTDTYEQYF	TGTGCCAGCAGCCGGACCGATACCTACGAGCAGTACTTC
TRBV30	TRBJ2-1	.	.	CAWRQGLGNYNEQFF	TGTGCCTGGAGGCAAGGATTAGGGAACTACAATGAGCAGTTCTTC
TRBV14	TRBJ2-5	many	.	CASSQGLRPMIETQYF	TGTGCCAGCAGCCAAGGGCTGAGACCTATGATAGAGACCCAGTACTTC
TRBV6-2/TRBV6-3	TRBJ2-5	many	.	CASSYSGSGERTQYF	TGTGCCAGCAGTTACTCGGGCAGTGGCGAGCGGACCCAGTACTTC
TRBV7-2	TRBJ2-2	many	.	CASTSSGGTGELFF	TGTGCCAGCACGAGTAGCGGAGGCACCGGGGAGCTGTTTTTT
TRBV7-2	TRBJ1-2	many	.	CASSFSGGADYGYTF	TGTGCCAGCAGCTTCTCGGGGGGGGCGGACTATGGCTACACCTTC
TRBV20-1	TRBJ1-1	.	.	CSAVRGNTEAFF	TGCAGTGCTGTCCGGGGAAACACTGAAGCTTTCTTT
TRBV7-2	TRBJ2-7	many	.	CASSPSDGDEQYF	TGTGCCAGCAGCCCTAGCGACGGGGACGAGCAGTACTTC
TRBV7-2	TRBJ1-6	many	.	CASSLGNRVSPLHF	TGTGCCAGCAGCTTAGGAAACCGGGTTTCACCCCTCCACTTT
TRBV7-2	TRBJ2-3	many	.	CASSADGSTDTQYF	TGTGCCAGCAGCGCGGACGGCAGCACAGATACGCAGTATTTT
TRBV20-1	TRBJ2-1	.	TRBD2	CSASEAGLADNEQFF	TGCAGTGCTAGCGAGGCGGGGCTAGCGGACAATGAGCAGTTCTTC
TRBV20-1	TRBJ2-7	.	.	CSARLGPGHLNYEQYF	TGCAGTGCTAGATTAGGACCGGGACACCTAAACTACGAGCAGTACTTC
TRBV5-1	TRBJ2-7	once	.	CASSLDNPKVDEQYF	TGCGCCAGCAGCTTGGACAACCCGAAGGTGGACGAGCAGTACTTC
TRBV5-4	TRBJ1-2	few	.	CASRPQGTDGYTF	TGTGCCAGCAGACCACAGGGCACCGATGGCTACACCTTC
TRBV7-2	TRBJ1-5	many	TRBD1	CASSLAPVTGLLSNQPQHF	TGTGCCAGCAGCTTGGCCCCCGTGACAGGGCTGCTTTCTAATCAGCCCCAGCATTTT
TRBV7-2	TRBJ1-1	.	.	CASTMGGENTEAFF	TGTGCCAGCACCATGGGGGGTGAGAACACTGAAGCTTTCTTT
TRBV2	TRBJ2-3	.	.	CASRGRGSTDTQYF	TGTGCCAGCAGGGGCAGGGGAAGCACAGATACGCAGTATTTT
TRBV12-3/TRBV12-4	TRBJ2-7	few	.	CASSKEGGPYEQYF	TGTGCCAGCTCAAAGGAGGGCGGCCCCTACGAGCAGTACTTC
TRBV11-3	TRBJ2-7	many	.	CASSQTRISYEQYF	TGTGCCAGCAGCCAAACCCGAATATCCTACGAGCAGTACTTC
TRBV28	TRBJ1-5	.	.	CAITGARNQPQHF	TGTGCCATCACAGGAGCTCGCAATCAGCCCCAGCATTTT
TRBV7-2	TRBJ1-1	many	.	CASSPYSTEAFF	TGTGCCAGCAGCCCGTACAGCACTGAAGCTTTCTTT
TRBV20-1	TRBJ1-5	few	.	CSARTRGRSNQPQHF	TGCAGTGCTAGGACCAGGGGCAGGTCAAATCAGCCCCAGCATTTT
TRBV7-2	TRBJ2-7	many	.	CASSRGVTYEQYF	TGTGCCAGCAGCAGGGGAGTCACCTACGAGCAGTACTTC
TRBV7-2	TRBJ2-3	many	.	CASSSSLTLTDTQYF	TGTGCCAGCAGCTCTAGCCTCACCCTCACAGATACGCAGTATTTT
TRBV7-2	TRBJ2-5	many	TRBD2	CASTPAGVGTQYF	TGTGCCAGCACCCCGGCGGGAGTGGGGACCCAGTACTTC
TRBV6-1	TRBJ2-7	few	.	CASAGTTSYEQYF	TGTGCCAGTGCCGGGACAACCTCCTACGAGCAGTACTTC
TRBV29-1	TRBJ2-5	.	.	CSVAEAAWGAQYF	TGCAGCGTTGCTGAGGCGGCCTGGGGGGCCCAGTACTTC
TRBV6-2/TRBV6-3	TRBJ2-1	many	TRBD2	CASSSNRGGAWEQFF	TGTGCCAGCAGTTCCAATCGCGGGGGGGCTTGGGAGCAGTTCTTC
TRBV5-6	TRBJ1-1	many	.	CASSLAAEAFF	TGTGCCAGCAGCTTAGCGGCTGAAGCTTTCTTT
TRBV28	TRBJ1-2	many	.	CASSWGGPPYGYTF	TGTGCCAGCAGTTGGGGGGGACCGCCGTATGGCTACACCTTC
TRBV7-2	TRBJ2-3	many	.	CASSSWDLRDTQYF	TGTGCCAGCAGCTCCTGGGACCTGCGAGATACGCAGTATTTT
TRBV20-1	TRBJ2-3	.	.	CSARDSGGTDTQYF	TGCAGTGCTAGAGATTCCGGGGGAACAGATACGCAGTATTTT
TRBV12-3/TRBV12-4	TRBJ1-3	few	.	CASSLQNPASGNTIYF	TGTGCCAGCAGTTTGCAGAACCCCGCATCTGGAAACACCATATATTTT
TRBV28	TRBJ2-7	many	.	CASSLWAVSYEQYF	TGTGCCAGCAGTTTATGGGCGGTTTCCTACGAGCAGTACTTC
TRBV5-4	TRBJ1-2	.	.	CASSTDSYGYTF	TGTGCCAGCAGCACGGACAGCTATGGCTACACCTTC
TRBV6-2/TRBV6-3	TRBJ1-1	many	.	CASSYEGSTEAFF	TGTGCCAGCAGTTACGAAGGGAGCACTGAAGCTTTCTTT
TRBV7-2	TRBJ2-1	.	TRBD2	CASQAGGSGNEQFF	TGTGCCAGCCAAGCGGGGGGCTCGGGGAATGAGCAGTTCTTC
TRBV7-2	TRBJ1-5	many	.	CASSLGVPSQPQHF	TGTGCCAGCAGCTTAGGGGTCCCCAGTCAGCCCCAGCATTTT
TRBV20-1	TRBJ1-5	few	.	CSAQMDDSNQPQHF	TGCAGTGCACAGATGGACGATAGCAATCAGCCCCAGCATTTT
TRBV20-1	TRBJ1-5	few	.	CSARADRTNQPQHF	TGCAGTGCTAGGGCCGACAGAACAAATCAGCCCCAGCATTTT
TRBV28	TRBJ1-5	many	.	CASSLEPELPQHF	TGTGCCAGCAGTTTAGAGCCTGAATTACCCCAGCATTTT
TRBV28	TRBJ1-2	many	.	CASSSLGVGYTF	TGTGCCAGCAGTTCCCTGGGGGTTGGCTACACCTTC
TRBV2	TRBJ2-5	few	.	CARTDQETQYF	TGTGCCAGAACAGACCAAGAGACCCAGTACTTC
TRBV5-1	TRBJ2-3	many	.	CASSSWGRARTDTQYF	TGCGCCAGCAGCTCCTGGGGCAGGGCGAGAACAGATACGCAGTATTTT
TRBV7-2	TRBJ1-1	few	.	CASSSLAGNTEAFF	TGTGCCAGCAGCTCCCTCGCGGGGAACACTGAAGCTTTCTTT
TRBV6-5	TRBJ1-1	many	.	CASSYEGRGTEAFF	TGTGCCAGCAGTTACGAGGGGAGGGGCACTGAAGCTTTCTTT
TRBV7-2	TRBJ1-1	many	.	CASSYSGTLNTEAFF	TGTGCCAGCAGCTATTCCGGGACACTGAACACTGAAGCTTTCTTT
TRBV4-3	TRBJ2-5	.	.	CASSQGLGDQETQYF	TGCGCCAGCAGCCAAGGATTGGGGGACCAAGAGACCCAGTACTTC